Below are 3 T cell receptor beta chains sequenced from a single sample in a study of blood T cell repertoires in COVID-19. Some clones are missing from TCRdb's copy, which holds only in-frame ones; the method was immunoSEQ multiplex PCR. The repertoire consists of more than 300,000 clones, with more than 75% occurring once and the leading ten covering more than 5%. Sequenced: peripheral blood. The receptor set was obtained from a woman in her forties or fifties with COVID-19, enrolled during active disease.

V and J are TRBV7-2 and TRBJ1-2; the match to TRBD1 covers 7 bases. The CDR3 sequence is 13 residues long. Trimming cost V 1 base and J 11 bases; bases outside gene matches: 7. The germline CDR1 and CDR2 sequences are SGHTA and FQGNSA. The CDR3 DNA reads TGTGCCAGCAGCTTAGAGGGGGACAGAAAGTACACCTTC. Translation: CASSLEGDRKYTF. The full variable domain, rest sourced from reference TRBV7-2 and TRBJ1-2, is GAGVSQSPSNKVTEKGKDVELRCDPISGHTALYWYRQSLGQGLEFLIYFQGNSAPDKSGLPSDRFSAERTGGSVSTLTIQRTQQEDSAVYLCASSLEGDRKYTFGSGTRLTVV.

The gene calls are TRBV18 and TRBJ1-5; D not certain. Trimming took off 2 bases at V and 0 bases at J, with 8 bases between the two ends. The CDR3 has 15 amino acids. From germline, CDR1 is KGHSH and CDR2 LQKENI. CDR3 sequence reads: CASSPEGFSNQPQHF. The CDR3, as DNA: TGTGCCAGCTCACCAGAGGGATTTAGCAATCAGCCCCAGCATTTT.

The chain joins TRBV10-3 to TRBJ2-1; unclear D gene. The germline V gene has CDR1 ENHRY and CDR2 SYGVKD. Trimming left V 6 bases short and J 6 bases short, with 12 bases between. The CDR3 loop spans 13 amino acids. The CDR3 here is CAIRTTLSNEQFF. The CDR3 DNA reads as TGTGCCATCAGAACCACCCTTAGCAATGAGCAGTTCTTC.